A single sample gave rise to the 14 T cell receptor beta chains below, sequenced in a study of blood T cell repertoires in COVID-19 (dated by TCRdb to the early 2020s). The library was built by means of the immunoSEQ multiplex PCR assay. The clones in this table, taken by TCRdb from immuneACCESS, are in-frame only. Not every clone is retained; where verified, under half of the shortfall comes from an unresolved V gene, and the cause of the rest is unknown. The sample table lists about 170,000 clones, approximately 91% of them with a count of one. 0.5% to 0.55% of the sample rests with the top ten. Sequences were obtained from peripheral blood. These receptors all come from a man between 50 and 59 years old with acute or convalescent COVID-19.

This clone was observed a single time. The rearrangement joins TRBV6-5 to TRBJ1-6, with TRBD1 identical over 7 bases. Germline V gene data show CDR1 as MNHEY and CDR2 as SVGAGI. CDR3 size: 14 residues. V lost 6 bases, J lost 5 bases, and 4 bases stayed unmatched. The CDR3 spells CASRGDRNNSPLHF. CDR3 sequence (DNA): TGTGCCAGCAGGGGGGACAGAAATAATTCACCCCTCCACTTT.

The chain uses TRBV3-1 (or the pseudogene TRBV3-2) and TRBJ1-1; TRBD1 matches at 8 bases. Germline trimming cut 3 bases from V and 5 bases from J; bases unmatched to any gene: 5. Germline CDR1 is LGHDT and CDR2 is YNNKEL (reference sequence). The CDR3 has 14 amino acids. CDR3 bases: TGTGCCAGCAGCCATCAGACAGGGGAGACTGAAGCTTTCTTT. Translation: CASSHQTGETEAFF.

This clone appeared a few times. The chain couples TRBV7-2 to TRBJ2-5; 13 nucleotides align to TRBD2. V shed 5 bases and J 6 bases; nucleotides not matched to a gene: 6. Germline CDR1 is SGHTA and CDR2 is FQGNSA. CDR3 size: 15 residues. CDR3 residues: CASSQGLAGLQTQYF. The CDR3 coding sequence is TGTGCCAGCAGCCAGGGACTAGCGGGGTTGCAGACCCAGTACTTC.

This clone showed up just once. The DNA of the CDR3 is TGTGCCAGCAGTGAAAAGGGGACAGGGCTGGAAGGGACTGAAGCTTTCTTT. Protein product: CASSEKGTGLEGTEAFF. This chain connects TRBV6-1 to TRBJ1-1; 9 bases are a match to TRBD1. The CDR3 runs 17 residues. Germline V lookup: CDR1 MNHNS, CDR2 SASEGT. V shed 2 bases and J 5 bases; nucleotides not matched to a gene: 12.

The chain uses TRBV19 and TRBJ1-1, with a tentative D call TRBD1 (6 bases). Germline V CDR1 and CDR2: LNHDA, SQIVND (reference sequence). V lost 5 bases and J lost 1, with 17 bases in between. There are 16 residues in the CDR3. The CDR3 region has the DNA TGTGCCAGTAGTCAGGGGTGGGCAGACACGAACACTGAAGCTTTCTTT. This codes for CASSQGWADTNTEAFF.

The rearrangement uses TRBV4-3 and TRBJ1-3, with D possibly being TRBD1 (5 bases). The germline V and J ends were trimmed by 1 base and 3 bases, with 10 bases remaining between them. This CDR3 comprises 15 residues. Germline CDR1 is LGHNA and CDR2 is YSLEER. CDR3 DNA: TGCGCCAGCAGCCAAGGTGCCGGGGGTGGAAACACCATATATTTT. Its translation: CASSQGAGGGNTIYF.

This chain joins TRBV6-5 and TRBJ1-2; D remains unclear. The V gene's germline CDR1 is MNHEY and CDR2 SVGAGI. With 11 bases removed from V and 3 bases from J, the gap between germline ends came to 13 bases. The CDR3 loop spans 12 amino acids. The CDR3 reads CAAHPGYYGYTF. CDR3 in DNA: TGTGCCGCACACCCCGGGTACTATGGCTACACCTTC.

The J gene is TRBJ2-2, the V gene TRBV5-1; D ambiguous. V was shortened by 3 bases and J by 1 base, with 16 bases between the two germline ends. Germline CDR1 reads SGHRS; CDR2 reads YFSETQ. CDR3 length: 17 amino acids. For the CDR3, the DNA is TGCGCCAGCAGCTCCTTAAGTGGCTGGTTGAACACCGGGGAGCTGTTTTTT. Encoded protein: CASSSLSGWLNTGELFF.

This clone was observed a handful of times. This chain joins TRBV9 and TRBJ1-1; weak D call: TRBD1 (5 bases). CDR3 length: 14 residues. The ends were cut back, 0 bases at V and 1 base at J, with 7 bases in the middle. Per germline, CDR1 SGDLS and CDR2 YYNGEE. DNA of the CDR3: TGTGCCAGCAGCGTAGAAGGACAGAACACTGAAGCTTTCTTT. Translated, it gives CASSVEGQNTEAFF.

The V call is TRBV27, the J call TRBJ2-7, with D possibly being TRBD2 (6 bases). This CDR3 has 14 residues. Trimming removed 5 bases at V and 2 bases at J, with 13 bases between. Germline values: CDR1 MNHEY, CDR2 SMNVEV (reference sequence). CDR3 sequence: CASSRGTQTYEQYF. CDR3 nucleotides: TGTGCCAGCAGTCGCGGGACCCAAACCTACGAGCAGTACTTC.

The chain uses TRBV3-1 (or the pseudogene TRBV3-2) and TRBJ1-1, with TRBD1 matching 7 bases. Germline CDR1 and CDR2: LGHDT and YNNKEL (reference sequence). There are 14 residues in the CDR3. The junction had 2 bases not matched to a gene; V was cut back by 3 bases and J by 1 base. In DNA, the CDR3 is TGTGCCAGCAGCCAGAACAGGGGGAACACTGAAGCTTTCTTT. Amino acids: CASSQNRGNTEAFF.

The chain has TRBV9 and TRBJ1-1; TRBD1 might be the D (6 bases). The V end was cut by 3 bases, the J end by 5 bases, with 8 bases between. This CDR3 comprises 12 residues. Germline CDR1 and CDR2: SGDLS and YYNGEE. CDR3 in amino acids: CASSAQGTEAFF. The CDR3 DNA follows: TGTGCCAGCAGCGCACAGGGAACTGAAGCTTTCTTT.

The J gene is TRBJ1-2, the V gene TRBV7-9; D is undetermined. CDR3 length: 14 residues. The germline V and J ends were trimmed by 5 bases and 2 bases, with 12 bases remaining between them. CDR1 is SEHNR and CDR2 is FQNEAQ in the germline V gene (reference sequence). The CDR3 coding sequence is TGTGCCAGCAGCGTCAAGGGAGTGAACTATGGCTACACCTTC. Protein product: CASSVKGVNYGYTF.

This clone was observed once. The rearrangement uses TRBV7-8 and TRBJ2-7; 13 positions match TRBD2. TRBJ2-1 explains the end of the DNA better; the J call may be wrong. The CDR3 covers 16 residues. Germline CDR1 is SGHVS and CDR2 is FQNEAQ. CDR3 amino acids: CASSPRGLAGFNEQFF. The CDR3 nucleotides are TGTGCCAGCAGCCCGCGGGGACTAGCGGGGTTTAATGAGCAGTTCTTC.